Following are 11 T cell receptor beta chains from one sample sequenced in a study of blood T cell repertoires in COVID-19. Sequencing was performed with immunoSEQ multiplex PCR; in TCRdb, only in-frame clones are kept and a portion is missing. The data hold some 200,000 clones, with about 72% observed a single time. Sequenced input: PBMCs or T cells enriched from blood (not recorded which). The receptors shown here come from a woman in her forties or fifties who had recovered from COVID-19.

The gene calls are TRBV7-8 and TRBJ1-1; D gene ambiguous. The CDR3 consists of 12 residues. Germline CDR1 SGHVS, CDR2 FQNEAQ. V lost 1 base, J lost 6 bases, and 6 bases lay in between. CDR3 protein: CASSLVRAEAFF. The CDR3 bases are TGTGCCAGCAGCTTAGTCCGGGCTGAAGCTTTCTTT. The variable domain in full, with the rest retrieved from reference TRBV7-8 and TRBJ1-1, is GAGVSQSPRYKVAKRGQDVALRCDPISGHVSLFWYQQALGQGPEFLTYFQNEAQLDKSGLPSDRFFAERPEGSVSTLKIQRTQQEDSAVYLCASSLVRAEAFFGQGTRLTVV.

The chain has TRBV5-1 and TRBJ1-3; possible D gene TRBD1, 6 bases. The CDR3 covers 14 residues. V dropped 5 bases and J dropped 4 bases, with 13 bases sitting between them. The germline CDR1 and CDR2 sequences are SGHRS and YFSETQ. CDR3 DNA sequence: TGCGCCAGCAGTCTACAGGGCGAAGGAAACACCATATATTTT. Translating it yields CASSLQGEGNTIYF. Full variable domain (outside the CDR3, taken from reference TRBV5-1 and TRBJ1-3): KAGVTQTPRYLIKTRGQQVTLSCSPISGHRSVSWYQQTPGQGLQFLFEYFSETQRNKGNFPGRFSGRQFSNSRSEMNVSTLELGDSALYLCASSLQGEGNTIYFGEGSWLTVV.

The J gene is TRBJ2-3, the V gene TRBV27; the D is unclear. This CDR3 contains 17 residues. Germline CDR1 reads MNHEY; CDR2 reads SMNVEV (reference sequence). The V end lost 1 base, the J end lost 2 bases, and 16 bases lay between the germline ends. The CDR3 DNA reads as TGTGCCAGCAGTTTATACATAGCTGACCTTAACACAGATACGCAGTATTTT. It codes for CASSLYIADLNTDTQYF.

For this clone: Different DNA sequences within this sample yield the same CDR3. This chain joins TRBV19 and TRBJ1-2; 11 nucleotides line up with TRBD1. This CDR3 contains 14 residues. V shed 4 bases and J 8 bases; nucleotides not matched to a gene: 6. Germline V gives CDR1 LNHDA, CDR2 SQIVND (reference sequence). The chain's CDR3 is CASSTGQGAGGYTF. The CDR3 DNA sequence: TGTGCCAGTAGTACCGGACAGGGGGCAGGAGGCTACACCTTC.

This clone was counted once. The CDR3 coding sequence is TGTGCCAGCAGCTTAGGCCCGGACTCGGCCTATGGCTACACCTTC. Its translation: CASSLGPDSAYGYTF. This chain connects TRBV7-3 to TRBJ1-2; D remains ambiguous. The germline V gene has CDR1 SGHTA and CDR2 FQGTGA. The CDR3 loop spans 15 amino acids. Trimming left V 2 bases short and J 4 bases short, with 14 bases between.

The rearrangement uses TRBV11-2 and TRBJ2-2; D not resolved. CDR3 length: 15 residues. The V gene lost 2 bases and the J gene lost 0 bases, with 7 bases spanning the gap. The germline gives CDR1 SGHAT, CDR2 FQNNGV. CDR3 sequence: CASSLMAANTGELFF. CDR3 nucleotide sequence: TGTGCCAGCAGCTTAATGGCCGCGAACACCGGGGAGCTGTTTTTT. The full variable domain, in which reference TRBV11-2 and TRBJ2-2 provide the parts outside the CDR3, is EAGVAQSPRYKIIEKRQSVAFWCNPISGHATLYWYQQILGQGPKLLIQFQNNGVVDDSQLPKDRFSAERLKGVDSTLKIQPAKLEDSAVYLCASSLMAANTGELFFGEGSRLTVL.

The chain recombines TRBV10-3 with TRBJ1-1; D not resolved. V shed 0 bases and J shed 3 bases, with 8 bases lying between them. The germline V gene has CDR1 ENHRY and CDR2 SYGVKD. CDR3 length: 14 amino acids. The CDR3 spells CAISESGAYTEAFF. The CDR3 DNA reads TGTGCCATCAGTGAGTCTGGAGCCTACACTGAAGCTTTCTTT.

Turning to this clone: An end of the junction differs from the germline gene, which may be a read error. V gene TRBV6-1 combines with J gene TRBJ2-5; 8 nucleotides match TRBD2. Per the germline V gene, CDR1 is MNHNS and CDR2 is SASEGT. CDR3 length: 14 amino acids. For the CDR3, the DNA is TGTGCCAGCAGTCAAGCGGGAGTATACCAGACCCAGTACTTC. It encodes CASSQAGVYQTQYF.

The V call is TRBV5-6, the J call TRBJ1-5, with TRBD1 identical over 9 bases. The CDR3 is 15 amino acids. Per germline, CDR1 SGHDT and CDR2 YYEEEE. The V gene end was trimmed by 3 bases and the J gene end by 4 bases; junction bases not matched to a gene: 5. The CDR3 nucleotides read TGTGCCAGCAGCTCCCGGGACAGGGAAAATCAGCCCCAGCATTTT. Protein: CASSSRDRENQPQHF.

This clone was recorded many times. The V and J genes are TRBV7-8 and TRBJ1-2; perhaps TRBD1 as D (6 bases). V was trimmed by 5 bases and J by 3 bases, leaving 10 bases between them. The CDR3 spans 13 residues. Germline CDR1 and CDR2: SGHVS and FQNEAQ. CDR3 sequence: CASSTRQDYGYTF. CDR3 DNA sequence: TGTGCCAGCAGCACAAGACAGGACTATGGCTACACCTTC.

This sequence joins TRBV5-1 and TRBJ2-7; weak D call: TRBD1 (6 bases). Germline-derived CDR1 and CDR2 are SGHRS and YFSETQ. The V gene lost 4 bases and the J gene lost 9 bases, with 23 bases spanning the gap. The CDR3 is 15 amino acids. CDR3 nucleotides: TGCGCCAGCAGCCCAACACAGGGTGTGGAAATTGGGCAGTACTTC. Protein: CASSPTQGVEIGQYF.